The TCR beta chain described here comes from a study of blood T cell repertoires in COVID-19. Study in general: COVID-19 samples collected from the United States, Italy and Spain covered acute and convalescent phases. T cells, B-cell-depleted T cells, or PBMCs provided the cDNA or gDNA that served as material.

There are a few counts of this clone. In germline, CDR1 is SGHNT, CDR2 YYREEE (reference sequence). V lost 1 base, J lost 0 bases, and 12 bases stayed unmatched. The CDR3 runs 18 residues. Study processing details: Reference gene primer amplification gave estimated nucleated cell counts. The table came from immunoSEQ multiplex PCR; TCRdb's copy has only in-frame clones and leaves some out. V, J and clone size are those of that table, while D and trimming were read from the DNA. The table records nearly 95,000 clones, around four fifths of them present only once. Source material: peripheral blood. This chain uses TRBV5-4 with TRBJ1-1; 7 bases are a match to TRBD1. This TCR was sampled from a human donor in a cohort sampled during active COVID-19. In DNA, the CDR3 is TGTGCCAGCAGCTTGAACCGGGACAGCGCTCTTATGAACACTGAAGCTTTCTTT. Its translation: CASSLNRDSALMNTEAFF.